Shown below are 9 T cell receptor beta chains from a single sample sequenced in a study of blood T cell repertoires in COVID-19. Clones were sequenced by immunoSEQ multiplex PCR, and TCRdb holds only the in-frame ones, with some missing. Of some 380,000 clones in the sample, roughly 87% were seen once. The specimen was PBMCs or T cells enriched from blood (not recorded which). Source of these receptors: a middle-aged woman with acute COVID-19.

This chain joins TRBV25-1 and TRBJ2-3, with 7 nucleotides matching TRBD2. Germline CDR1 MGHDK, CDR2 SYGVNS. V shed 4 bases, J shed 0 bases, and the junction held 4 bases outside the gene matches. The CDR3 loop spans 15 amino acids. The CDR3 DNA reads as TGTGCCAGCAGTGGGGAGGGTACTAGCACAGATACGCAGTATTTT. Residues: CASSGEGTSTDTQYF.

This clone was seen only once. The chain employs TRBV29-1 and TRBJ1-1; the D gene is possibly TRBD1 (5 bases). The CDR3 has 13 amino acids. V lost 7 bases, J lost 3 bases, and 15 bases lay in between. Germline CDR1 is SQVTM and CDR2 is ANQGSEA. The CDR3 sequence: CSADAGGYTEAFF. CDR3 sequence (DNA): TGCAGCGCAGACGCGGGGGGTTACACTGAAGCTTTCTTT.

A single count supports this clone. The J gene is TRBJ2-7, the V gene TRBV5-4; TRBD1 might be the D (5 bases). The germline V gene encodes CDR1 SGHNT and CDR2 YYREEE (reference sequence). With 0 bases removed from V and 5 bases from J, the gap between germline ends came to 15 bases. This CDR3 comprises 15 residues. CDR3 coding DNA: TGTGCCAGCAGCTTGGATGTCGGCAGGGCAAACGAGCAGTACTTC. Translation gives CASSLDVGRANEQYF.

The CDR3 is CASSLERMRAFF. CDR3 nucleotides: TGTGCCAGCAGCTTAGAACGGATGCGGGCTTTCTTT. The V call is TRBV11-2, the J call TRBJ1-1; D is undetermined. The CDR3 runs 12 residues. Germline V lookup: CDR1 SGHAT, CDR2 FQNNGV. V lost 0 bases to trimming and J lost 11 bases, with 10 bases between them. Variable domain in full (rest from reference TRBV11-2 and TRBJ1-1): EAGVAQSPRYKIIEKRQSVAFWCNPISGHATLYWYQQILGQGPKLLIQFQNNGVVDDSQLPKDRFSAERLKGVDSTLKIQPAKLEDSAVYLCASSLERMRAFFGQGTRLTVV.

CDR3 nucleotides: TGTGCCAGCAGCCCGACAGGGGGCTTTGACTATGGCTACACCTTC. Translation: CASSPTGGFDYGYTF. The chain uses TRBV6-5 and TRBJ1-2; 10 bases fit TRBD1. CDR3 length: 15 residues. The germline V gene encodes CDR1 MNHEY and CDR2 SVGAGI. After removal of 6 bases from V and 3 bases from J, the junction contained 7 bases not matched to a gene.

The chain joins TRBV4-1 to TRBJ1-2, with TRBD1 matching over 7 bases. Germline CDR1 is MGHRA and CDR2 is YSYEKL. V was clipped by 0 bases and J by 5 bases; unmatched bases: 12. The CDR3 extends over 17 amino acids. CDR3 coding DNA: TGCGCCAGCAGCCAAGATCATCTTACAGGGGATCGTTATGGCTACACCTTC. It is translated as CASSQDHLTGDRYGYTF.

The chain joins TRBV7-2 to TRBJ1-6; possibly TRBD1 for D (6 bases). This CDR3 has 15 amino acids. Germline CDR1 reads SGHTA; CDR2 reads FQGNSA. V shed 2 bases and J shed 8 bases, with 13 bases lying between them. In DNA form, the CDR3 reads TGTGCCAGCAGCTTACTACAGGGAGCGGATTCACCCCTCCACTTT. Its protein is CASSLLQGADSPLHF.

This sequence joins TRBV11-2 and TRBJ1-2; 8 bases match TRBD1. The V gene's germline CDR1 is SGHAT and CDR2 FQNNGV. Trimming at V came to 1 base and at J to 3 bases, leaving 7 bases not matched to a gene. The CDR3 has 16 residues. As DNA, the CDR3 is TGTGCCAGCAGCTTAGGATCTCAGGGGGCTCACTATGGCTACACCTTC. This gives the protein CASSLGSQGAHYGYTF.

Only one count was recorded for this clone. The chain's CDR3 is CASSHLIENTEAFF. The CDR3 DNA reads TGTGCCAGCAGCCACCTGATAGAGAACACTGAAGCTTTCTTT. The rearrangement links TRBV7-9 to TRBJ1-1; no clear D. The CDR3 sequence is 14 residues long. With 5 bases removed from V and 1 base from J, the gap between germline ends came to 11 bases. The V gene's germline CDR1 is SEHNR and CDR2 FQNEAQ (reference sequence).